This T cell receptor (beta chain) derives from a study of response to subunit inactivated influenza vaccine. Study-wide results and limits: A suggestion made by the authors is that each seasonal influenza vaccination recruits few new T cells.

The germline gives CDR1 SGHRS, CDR2 YFSETQ. The CDR3 has 15 amino acids. V shed 6 bases, J shed 0 bases, and the junction held 8 bases outside the gene matches. TCRdb used MiXCR to reprocess the RT-PCR reads, holding one entry per CDR3 protein. The repertoire holds some 570,000 distinct CDR3 sequences, with around 10% as singletons. This clonotype was seen at least ten times. Its target is not known. These data were likewise used in another study, on T cells expressing NK-cell markers. That paper notes: Beta-chain TCR cDNA was generated via 5'RACE template switching with UMIs. According to the study, TCR beta repertoires originated from sorted CD3+CD56+NKG2C+, CD3+CD56+NKG2C- and CD3+CD56-NKG2C+ T cells. The authors sequenced eight donors, of whom seven were HCMV-seropositive and one was seronegative. Among CD8+ T cells from over 5 donors, dominant NKG2C+ clonotypes accounted for about 1.0-7.0%.

The chain carries TRBV5-1 and TRBJ1-1, with 7 bases that match TRBD1. Source: PBMCs from blood, taken on the day of vaccination. The source is a man between 50 and 59 years old who received an inactivated influenza vaccine. The CDR3 DNA follows: TGCGCCAGCACAATCGAGGGGGCGATGAACACTGAAGCTTTCTTT. Translating gives CASTIEGAMNTEAFF.